This T cell receptor (beta chain) originates from a study of blood T cell repertoires in COVID-19. V trimming: 4 bases; J trimming: 2 bases; junction bases outside the gene matches: 4. The germline CDR1 and CDR2 sequences are SGDLS and YYNGEE. This CDR3 has 14 residues. The cohort comprised adults aged about 18 to 100 years residing in approximately 25 US areas. The table came from immunoSEQ multiplex PCR; TCRdb's copy has only in-frame clones and leaves some out. Among 300,000 to 350,000 clones listed, about 90% were seen once. Sample: PBMCs or T cells enriched from blood (not recorded which). The chain carries TRBV9 and TRBJ2-3, with TRBD1 matching 7 bases. The receptor's source is a woman aged 18 to 35 with acute COVID-19. CDR3 sequence reads: CASSKGQDTDTQYF. In nucleotides, the CDR3 is TGTGCCAGCAGCAAAGGACAGGACACAGATACGCAGTATTTT.